This TCR beta chain came from a study of beta chain features in type 1 diabetes. At the level of the study: The number of sorted cells examined across all samples was 107,917,701. Study outcomes and limitations: Naive, central memory and Treg TCRB repertoires appeared more alike in patients than in healthy donors.

Germline loops: CDR1 LNHDA, CDR2 SQIVND (reference sequence). Unmatched junction bases numbered 5, after V lost 8 bases and J lost 2 bases. The CDR3 length is 13 residues. This clone was recorded a few times. What it binds is unknown. What was sequenced were expressed TCRB transcripts, since all of the isolated RNA had been reverse transcribed. Clones were read by immunoSEQ multiplex PCR, and TCRdb kept only the in-frame ones, dropping some. The sample has approximately 200,000 clones, over 7.5% seen once. J is TRBJ1-2 and V is TRBV19, with TRBD1 identical over 7 bases. Sequenced input: naive CD4+ T cells from blood. This clonotype was sampled from a young woman in good health. The DNA for the CDR3 is TGTGCCAGTGCCGGGACAGCAAACTATGGCTACACCTTC. Translating it yields CASAGTANYGYTF.